These 3 T cell receptor beta chains came from one sample sequenced in a study of T cell responses to AZD1222 COVID-19 vaccine. Sequenced by immunoSEQ multiplex PCR; TCRdb stores in-frame clones only, minus some. The sample contains more than 150,000 clones, roughly 92% of which appear only once. The specimen comprised peripheral blood, sampled 28 days after the second AZD1222 dose. The receptor set was obtained from an adult who received the AZD1222 COVID-19 vaccine.

The chain links TRBV2 to TRBJ2-3, with 9 nucleotides matching TRBD2. The V gene's germline CDR1 is SNHLY and CDR2 FYNNEI. Germline trimming cut 7 bases from V and 2 bases from J; bases unmatched to any gene: 7. The CDR3 is 15 residues long. CDR3 protein: CASKSSGTYTDTQYF. CDR3 DNA sequence: TGTGCCAGCAAGTCTAGCGGGACCTACACAGATACGCAGTATTTT.

This chain uses TRBV2 with TRBJ1-4; 8 nucleotides align to TRBD1. With 6 bases clipped from V and 8 bases from J, the junction kept 8 bases outside the gene matches. The CDR3 length is 14 residues. CDR1 SNHLY and CDR2 FYNNEI come from the germline V gene. CDR3 nucleotide sequence: TGTGCCAGCAGCGCGACAGGGGTTGGAGAAAAACTGTTTTTT. Residues: CASSATGVGEKLFF.

The chain uses TRBV6-5 and TRBJ1-2, with D perhaps matching TRBD1 (6 bases). V lost 6 bases to trimming and J lost 8 bases, with 16 bases between them. The CDR3 sequence is 13 residues long. Per germline, CDR1 MNHEY and CDR2 SVGAGI. The CDR3 bases are TGTGCCAGCAGCGCTACAGGGTCCGGAGGCTACACCTTC. Translated, it gives CASSATGSGGYTF.